Listed below are T cell receptor beta chains from one sample, sequenced in a study of cytomegalovirus exposure and HLA in healthy donors. Sequencing used immunoSEQ multiplex PCR; TCRdb keeps in-frame clones, though not all of them. This sample has tens of thousands of clones; approximately 70% occur once, and the top ten carry roughly 4.4%. Sequenced material: PBMCs. The origin of the receptors is a man aged 55 to 70 in good health and CMV-seropositive. CDR3s include the opening cysteine and the closing phenylalanine or tryptophan. Fields, in order: V gene, clone size, D gene, J gene, CDR3 protein, CDR3 DNA. D genes are given only for firm matches. Clone size is not always given. Where it is, it says once, few, many or a class for expanded clones.

TRBV28	NA	NA	TRBJ1-4	CASSPGSTNEKLFF	TGTGCCAGCAGTCCAGGGTCAACTAATGAAAAACTGTTTTTT
TRBV27	NA	NA	TRBJ2-7	CASSPYGYSYEQYF	TGTGCCAGCAGCCCTTACGGGTACTCCTACGAGCAGTACTTC
TRBV5-1	NA	NA	TRBJ2-5	CASSLAVYGVQETQYF	TGCGCCAGCAGCTTGGCCGTATACGGGGTGCAAGAGACCCAGTACTTC
TRBV2	NA	TRBD2	TRBJ2-1	CASRRDLAGIYNEQFF	TGTGCCAGCAGACGAGACCTAGCGGGGATCTACAATGAGCAGTTCTTC
TRBV7-6	NA	NA	TRBJ2-7	CASSFPGGEQYF	TGTGCCAGCAGCTTCCCGGGTGGCGAGCAGTACTTC
TRBV10-3	NA	TRBD2	TRBJ2-3	CAISVSYGTSGGGADTQYF	TGTGCCATCAGTGTATCATATGGGACTAGCGGGGGCGGAGCAGATACGCAGTATTTT
TRBV5-4	NA	NA	TRBJ1-2	CASSLAGNGYTF	TGTGCCAGCAGCTTGGCAGGGAACGGCTACACCTTC
TRBV5-1	NA	TRBD2	TRBJ2-1	CASRTLGGGSDEQFF	TGCGCCAGTAGGACATTGGGGGGGGGAAGTGATGAGCAGTTCTTC
TRBV10-3	NA	NA	TRBJ2-5	CAISQPEGTQYF	TGTGCCATCTCCCAGCCCGAGGGGACCCAGTACTTC
TRBV6-6	NA	TRBD1	TRBJ1-1	CASSYDDRGGTEAFF	TGTGCCAGCAGTTACGATGACAGGGGTGGAACTGAAGCTTTCTTT
TRBV6-6	NA	NA	TRBJ2-2	CASSKLAANTGELFF	TGTGCCAGCAGTAAACTAGCTGCTAACACCGGGGAGCTGTTTTTT
TRBV5-4	NA	NA	TRBJ1-4	CASSFGDTSTTNEKLFF	TGTGCCAGCAGCTTTGGGGACACTTCCACAACTAATGAAAAACTGTTTTTT
TRBV10-3	NA	TRBD1	TRBJ1-2	CAISETGGPNYGYTF	TGTGCCATCAGTGAGACAGGGGGCCCTAACTATGGCTACACCTTC
TRBV19	NA	NA	TRBJ2-3	CAVGEADTDTQYF	TGTGCAGTAGGGGAGGCAGACACAGATACGCAGTATTTT
TRBV10-3	NA	NA	TRBJ2-6	CAISESQGRKSGANVLTF	TGTGCCATCAGTGAGTCACAGGGCAGAAAATCTGGGGCCAACGTCCTGACTTTC
TRBV7-9	few	NA	TRBJ1-4	CASSQDTLEKLFF	TGTGCCAGCAGCCAAGACACTCTTGAAAAACTGTTTTTT
TRBV5-1	NA	TRBD1	TRBJ1-1	CASSFAGTEKAFF	TGCGCCAGCAGCTTTGCCGGGACAGAAAAAGCTTTCTTT
TRBV7-9	NA	NA	TRBJ1-6	CASRERAYSPLHF	TGTGCCAGCAGAGAGCGGGCTTATTCACCCCTCCACTTT
TRBV6-1	NA	NA	TRBJ1-6	CASSNRDNSPLHF	TGTGCCAGCAGTAACAGGGATAATTCACCCCTCCACTTT
TRBV6-6	NA	NA	TRBJ1-2	CASSYSPDSRYGYTF	TGTGCCAGCAGTTACTCCCCGGACAGCCGCTATGGCTACACCTTC
TRBV7-6	NA	NA	TRBJ2-3	CASSPDGGGGADTQYF	TGTGCCAGCAGCCCAGACGGGGGCGGGGGCGCAGATACGCAGTATTTT
TRBV28	once	TRBD1	TRBJ1-3	CASSLAPGTGSSGNTIYF	TGTGCCAGCAGTTTAGCCCCCGGGACAGGGTCCTCTGGAAACACCATATATTTT
TRBV11-3	NA	TRBD1	TRBJ2-7	CASSWGQGASEQYF	TGTGCCAGCAGCTGGGGACAGGGGGCGTCCGAGCAGTACTTC
TRBV15	NA	TRBD1	TRBJ1-4	CATSRGQGNEKLFF	TGTGCCACCAGCAGGGGACAGGGTAATGAAAAACTGTTTTTT
TRBV4-1	NA	NA	TRBJ1-1	CASSQYAGNTEAFF	TGCGCCAGCAGTCAATACGCCGGGAACACTGAAGCTTTCTTT
TRBV7-9	NA	TRBD1	TRBJ1-1	CASSLATGTEAFF	TGTGCCAGCAGCTTAGCGACAGGGACTGAAGCTTTCTTT
TRBV6-1	NA	NA	TRBJ2-1	CASSDPPSSYNEQFF	TGTGCCAGCAGTGACCCCCCCAGCTCCTACAATGAGCAGTTCTTC
TRBV11-2	NA	NA	TRBJ1-1	CASSLGPVTEAFF	TGTGCCAGCAGCTTAGGGCCAGTCACTGAAGCTTTCTTT
TRBV6-6	NA	TRBD2	TRBJ2-1	CASSYRGLAYNEQFF	TGTGCCAGCAGTTACCGGGGACTAGCCTACAATGAGCAGTTCTTC
TRBV5-5	NA	NA	TRBJ2-5	CASSLAGSVETQYF	TGTGCCAGCAGCTTGGCGGGGTCGGTTGAGACCCAGTACTTC
TRBV4-1	NA	NA	TRBJ2-7	CASSQVWEGGYEQYF	TGCGCCAGCAGCCAAGTATGGGAAGGGGGCTACGAGCAGTACTTC
TRBV5-1	NA	NA	TRBJ2-1	CASSLVTDNEQFF	TGCGCCAGCAGCTTGGTTACAGACAATGAGCAGTTCTTC
TRBV29-1	NA	TRBD2	TRBJ2-3	CSGGTSGSTDTQYF	TGCAGCGGGGGGACTAGCGGCAGCACAGATACGCAGTATTTT
TRBV6-5	few	NA	TRBJ1-5	CASSYNGGNQPQHF	TGTGCCAGCAGTTACAACGGAGGCAATCAGCCCCAGCATTTT
TRBV9	few	TRBD1	TRBJ2-7	CASSVGTGVVQYF	TGTGCCAGCAGCGTAGGGACAGGGGTCGTGCAGTACTTC
TRBV4-3	once	NA	TRBJ2-3	CASSQETGRGTDTQYF	TGCGCCAGCAGCCAGGAGACAGGCCGCGGCACAGATACGCAGTATTTT
TRBV28	NA	NA	TRBJ1-2	CASSTGSWVYGYTF	TGTGCCAGCAGTACAGGATCTTGGGTCTATGGCTACACCTTC
TRBV6-5	NA	TRBD1	TRBJ2-7	CASSRQGYEQYF	TGTGCCAGCAGTAGACAGGGCTACGAGCAGTACTTC
TRBV5-5	NA	NA	TRBJ1-2	CASSLTTAGGYTF	TGTGCCAGCAGCTTGACTACGGCTGGTGGCTACACCTTC
TRBV7-9	NA	NA	TRBJ2-1	CASSLRLGSYNEQFF	TGTGCCAGCAGCTTGAGACTTGGCTCCTACAATGAGCAGTTCTTC
TRBV18	NA	TRBD1	TRBJ1-1	CASSPRGDRVGHTEAFF	TGTGCCAGCTCACCACGGGGGGACAGGGTAGGGCACACTGAAGCTTTCTTT
TRBV10-1	few	NA	TRBJ1-3	CASSERGGSGNTIYF	TGCGCCAGCAGTGAGAGGGGAGGCTCTGGAAACACCATATATTTT
TRBV30	NA	TRBD2	TRBJ2-1	CAFLSGRVSYNEQFF	TGTGCCTTTCTTAGCGGGAGGGTCTCCTACAATGAGCAGTTCTTC
TRBV7-9	once	NA	TRBJ1-2	CAQGEGVYGYTF	TGTGCCCAAGGGGAGGGGGTCTATGGCTACACCTTC
TRBV9	NA	TRBD1	TRBJ2-2	CASSTPRDRGNTGELFF	TGTGCCAGCAGCACCCCCCGGGACAGGGGGAACACCGGGGAGCTGTTTTTT
TRBV7-9	NA	TRBD2	TRBJ2-7	CASSSTSGAYEQYF	TGTGCCAGCAGCTCAACTAGCGGTGCCTACGAGCAGTACTTC
TRBV30	NA	NA	TRBJ2-7	CAWNAASLRGEQYF	TGTGCCTGGAATGCGGCTTCCCTGAGGGGGGAGCAGTACTTC
TRBV5-1	NA	TRBD1	TRBJ2-3	CASSLGQGNTDTQYF	TGCGCCAGCAGCTTGGGACAGGGGAACACAGATACGCAGTATTTT
TRBV12-2	few	NA	TRBJ2-2	CASRLEGGAGAGTGELFF	TGTGCAAGTCGCTTAGAGGGGGGAGCGGGAGCGGGCACCGGGGAGCTGTTTTTT
TRBV11-2	NA	TRBD2	TRBJ2-3	CASRISRGTTDTQYF	TGTGCCAGCAGGATTTCGCGGGGGACCACAGATACGCAGTATTTT
TRBV19	NA	TRBD2	TRBJ2-1	CASGSRVIAGGDEQFF	TGTGCCAGCGGCTCTAGGGTGATAGCGGGAGGGGATGAGCAGTTCTTC
TRBV5-6	NA	NA	TRBJ2-7	CASSQWTEQYF	TGTGCCAGCAGCCAGTGGACTGAGCAGTACTTC
TRBV27	NA	NA	TRBJ2-3	CASSLENSRDTQYF	TGTGCCAGCAGTTTAGAAAATAGTAGAGATACGCAGTATTTT
TRBV7-3	NA	NA	TRBJ2-5	CASSSMRGETQYF	TGTGCCAGCAGCTCGATGAGAGGGGAGACCCAGTACTTC
TRBV10-2	few	NA	TRBJ2-3	CASSGGGQSSDTQYF	TGCGCCAGCAGTGGTGGGGGCCAGTCCTCAGATACGCAGTATTTT
TRBV27	NA	TRBD1	TRBJ2-1	CASRPRTGESSYNEQFF	TGTGCCAGCAGACCCAGGACAGGGGAAAGCTCCTACAATGAGCAGTTCTTC
TRBV7-6	NA	TRBD1	TRBJ1-1	CASSQRQGASGTEAFF	TGTGCCAGCAGCCAAAGACAGGGGGCAAGCGGCACTGAAGCTTTCTTT
TRBV7-9	NA	NA	TRBJ2-5	CASSLESQETQYF	TGTGCCAGCAGCTTAGAATCGCAAGAGACCCAGTACTTC